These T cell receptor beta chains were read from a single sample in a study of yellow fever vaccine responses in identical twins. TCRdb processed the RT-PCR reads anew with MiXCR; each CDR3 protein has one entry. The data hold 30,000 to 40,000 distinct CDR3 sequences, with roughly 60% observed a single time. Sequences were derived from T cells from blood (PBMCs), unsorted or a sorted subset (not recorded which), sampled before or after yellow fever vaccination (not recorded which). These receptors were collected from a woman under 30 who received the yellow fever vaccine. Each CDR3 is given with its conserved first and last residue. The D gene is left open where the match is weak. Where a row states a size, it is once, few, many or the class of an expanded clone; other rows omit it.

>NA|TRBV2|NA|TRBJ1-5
TGTGCCAGCAGTTGGGGCAGGGCCAATAGCAATCAGCCCCAGCATTTT
CASSWGRANSNQPQHF
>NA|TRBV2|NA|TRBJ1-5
TGTGCCAGCAGTTTGGGGCAGTCTAATCAGCCCCAGCATTTT
CASSLGQSNQPQHF
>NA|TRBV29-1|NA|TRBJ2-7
TGCAGCGTTGACTTCGGGAAAAACTACGAGCAGTACTTC
CSVDFGKNYEQYF
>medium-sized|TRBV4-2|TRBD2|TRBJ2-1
TGTGCCAGCAGCCACTCAGAGGGACTAGGCGGATTCGATGAGCAGTTCTTC
CASSHSEGLGGFDEQFF
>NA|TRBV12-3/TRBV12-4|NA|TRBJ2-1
TGTGCCAGCAGTCCCCCGGGGGAGCAGTTCTTC
CASSPPGEQFF
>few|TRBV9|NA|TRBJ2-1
TGTGCCAGCAGCGAGACCTGGGACAATGAGCAGTTCTTC
CASSETWDNEQFF
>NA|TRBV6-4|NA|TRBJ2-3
TGTGCCAGCGGTGATGTAGGGGACACAGATACGCAGTATTTT
CASGDVGDTDTQYF
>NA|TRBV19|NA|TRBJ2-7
TGTGCCACCTTGGGGGAGCAGTACTTC
CATLGEQYF
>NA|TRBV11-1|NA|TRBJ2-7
TGTGCCAGCAGCTTAGCATCGGCGGCCTCCTACGAGCAGTACTTC
CASSLASAASYEQYF
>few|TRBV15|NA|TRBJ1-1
TGTGCCACCAGCAGAGGAGCGCCAGGGAACACTGAAGCTTTCTTT
CATSRGAPGNTEAFF
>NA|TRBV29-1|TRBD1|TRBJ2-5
TGCGTAGGGGGACAGCAAGAGACCCAGTACTTC
CVGGQQETQYF
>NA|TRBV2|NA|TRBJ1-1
TGTGCCAGCAGAGGAATAACCCCCACTGAAGCTTTCTTT
CASRGITPTEAFF
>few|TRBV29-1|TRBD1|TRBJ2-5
TGCAGCGTTGAAGATCCAGGGAAACAGGGGATCGGGACCCAGTACTTC
CSVEDPGKQGIGTQYF
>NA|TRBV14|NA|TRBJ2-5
TGTGCCAGCAGCCAAGATTTGGCGGGTCAAGAGACCCAGTACTTC
CASSQDLAGQETQYF
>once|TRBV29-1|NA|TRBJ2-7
TGCAGCATTCGGACTACGTACGAGCAGTACTTC
CSIRTTYEQYF
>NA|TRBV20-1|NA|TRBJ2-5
TGCAGTGCTAGCCGGGGGCCCCAAGAGACCCAGTACTTC
CSASRGPQETQYF
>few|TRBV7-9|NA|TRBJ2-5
TGTGCCAGCATCGGGCCCAGGGGTTACGAGACCCAGTACTTC
CASIGPRGYETQYF
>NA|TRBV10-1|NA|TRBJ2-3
TGCGCCAGCAGTGACCAGGGGATATTTGCCACAGATACGCAGTATTTT
CASSDQGIFATDTQYF
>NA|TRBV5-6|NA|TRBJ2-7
TGTGCCAGCAGCTTGTTTCAGGGGCCGTCAACCTACGAGCAGTACTTC
CASSLFQGPSTYEQYF
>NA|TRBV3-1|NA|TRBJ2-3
TGTGCCAGCAGCCAAGTCACCACAGATACGCAGTATTTT
CASSQVTTDTQYF
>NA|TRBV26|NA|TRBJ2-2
TGTGCCAGCAGTTCTCCGAAGAACACCGGGGAGCTGTTTTTT
CASSSPKNTGELFF
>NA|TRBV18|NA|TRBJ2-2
TGTGCCAGCTCGCGGCCATCCCCCAACACCGGGGAGCTGTTTTTT
CASSRPSPNTGELFF
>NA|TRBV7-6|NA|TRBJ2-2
TGTGCCAGCAGCCGCCCTGGGGAGCTGTTTTTT
CASSRPGELFF
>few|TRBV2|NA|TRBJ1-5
TGTGCCAGCAGTGAACTAGGTAATAATCAGCCCCAGCATTTT
CASSELGNNQPQHF
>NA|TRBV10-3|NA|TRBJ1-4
TGTGCCATCAGTGCAAAGGGGCAAAGTGAAAAACTGTTTTTT
CAISAKGQSEKLFF
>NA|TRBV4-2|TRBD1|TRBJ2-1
TGTGCCAGCAGCCCAGGGGGCTCCTACAATGAGCAGTTCTTC
CASSPGGSYNEQFF